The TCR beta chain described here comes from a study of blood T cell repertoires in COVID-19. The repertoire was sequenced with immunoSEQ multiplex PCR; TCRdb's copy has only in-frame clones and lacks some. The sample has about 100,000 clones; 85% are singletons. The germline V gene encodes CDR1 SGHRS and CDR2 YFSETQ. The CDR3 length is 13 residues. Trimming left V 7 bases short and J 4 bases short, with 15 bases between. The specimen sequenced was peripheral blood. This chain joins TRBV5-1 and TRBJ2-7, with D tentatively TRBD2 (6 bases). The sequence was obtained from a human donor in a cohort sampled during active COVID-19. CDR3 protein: CASSGQGGYEQYF. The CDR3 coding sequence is TGCGCCAGCTCCGGGCAGGGAGGATACGAGCAGTACTTC.